These T cell receptor beta chains were read from a single sample in a study of HIV-infected patients and healthy controls. TCRdb re-called the 5' RACE reads through MiXCR, storing one row per CDR3 protein. Among roughly 20,000 distinct CDR3 sequences listed, roughly 9.5% were seen once. Input material: blood. Receptors originate from an adult in good health. Both conserved end residues are part of each CDR3. The D gene is left open where the match is weak. Rows may omit the clone size; those that give it use once, few, many or a size class.

cdr3_nt cdr3_aa j_call v_call clone_size d_call
TGTGCCAGCAGCTTCGGGACTAACCAAGAGACCCAGTACTTC CASSFGTNQETQYF TRBJ2-5 TRBV4-2 - TRBD2
TGCAGTGCTAGAGTCCTCGGGGCGCCTGGCGAGCAGTACTTC CSARVLGAPGEQYF TRBJ2-7 TRBV20-1 many -
TGCAGCGTTATACTAGCGCGGAAGGGGGAGACCCAGTACTTC CSVILARKGETQYF TRBJ2-5 TRBV29-1 once TRBD2
TGCGCCAGCAGCCCCGAGCGGCCTTTTAACACCGGGGAGCTGTTTTTT CASSPERPFNTGELFF TRBJ2-2 TRBV5-1 - -
TGTGCCAGCAGCGTAGGCCAGGTTGGCACCGGGGAGCTGTTTTTT CASSVGQVGTGELFF TRBJ2-2 TRBV9 many -
TGCAGTGCTACTGGGACAGGGATTTACGAGCAGTACTTC CSATGTGIYEQYF TRBJ2-7 TRBV20-1 many TRBD1
TGTGCCAGCAGCTCCTTTCAAGCGCAGAACTATGGCTACACCTTC CASSSFQAQNYGYTF TRBJ1-2 TRBV11-2 many -
TGCAGTGCTAGATTCGACACTGAAGCTTTCTTT CSARFDTEAFF TRBJ1-1 TRBV20-1 few -
TGCAGCGTCAGACAGGGTGGGACCTACAATGAGCAGTTCTTC CSVRQGGTYNEQFF TRBJ2-1 TRBV20-1 many TRBD1
TGTGCCAGCAGCCAAGAGAAGGGGAACTACGAGCAGTACTTC CASSQEKGNYEQYF TRBJ2-7 TRBV4-2 many -
TGTGCCAGCAGCTTAGGCGGGTCAGGGGTGAATTCACCCCTCCACTTT CASSLGGSGVNSPLHF TRBJ1-6 TRBV7-2 many -
TGTGCCAGCAGTTTCCGGACGGGGTTTAACTATGGCTACACCTTC CASSFRTGFNYGYTF TRBJ1-2 TRBV28 many -
TGTGCCAGCAGCCTGCGACAGGGCGGACAGCCCCAGCATTTT CASSLRQGGQPQHF TRBJ1-5 TRBV3-1 many TRBD1
TGCAGTGCTGCCTACTCCGGGACTGGGCCCTACGAGCAGTACTTC CSAAYSGTGPYEQYF TRBJ2-7 TRBV20-1 many -